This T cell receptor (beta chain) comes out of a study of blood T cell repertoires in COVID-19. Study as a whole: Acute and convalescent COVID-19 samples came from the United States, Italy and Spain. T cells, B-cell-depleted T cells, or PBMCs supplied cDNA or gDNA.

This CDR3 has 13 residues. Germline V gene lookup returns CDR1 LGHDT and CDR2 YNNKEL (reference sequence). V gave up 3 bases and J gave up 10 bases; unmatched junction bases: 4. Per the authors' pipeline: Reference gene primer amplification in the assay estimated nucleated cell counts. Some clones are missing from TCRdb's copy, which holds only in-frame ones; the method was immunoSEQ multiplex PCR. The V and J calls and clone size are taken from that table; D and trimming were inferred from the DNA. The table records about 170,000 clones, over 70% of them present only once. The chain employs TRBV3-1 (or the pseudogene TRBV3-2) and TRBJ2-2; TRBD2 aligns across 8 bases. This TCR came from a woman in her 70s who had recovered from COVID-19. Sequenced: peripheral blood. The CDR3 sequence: CASSHQAGEELFF. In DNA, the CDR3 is TGTGCCAGCAGCCACCAAGCGGGGGAGGAGCTGTTTTTT.